This T cell receptor (beta chain) was obtained from a study of blood T cell repertoires in COVID-19. Turning to the study itself: The United States, Italy and Spain supplied acute and convalescent COVID-19 samples. The analysed material was cDNA or gDNA that came from T cells, B-cell-depleted T cells, or PBMCs.

Original analysis: Reference gene primer amplification gave estimated nucleated cell counts. Clones were read by immunoSEQ multiplex PCR, and TCRdb kept only the in-frame ones, dropping some. The D gene and trimming were derived from the DNA, and the V and J assignments and clone size from that table. The table records about 190,000 clones, almost 80% of them present only once. The germline V and J ends were trimmed by 3 bases and 1 base, with 16 bases remaining between them. The CDR3 has 17 residues. Germline V gene sequence: CDR1 KGHDR, CDR2 SFDVKD. Sequencing was carried out using peripheral blood. The clonotype comes from a man in his 60s with active or convalescent COVID-19. V usage is TRBV24-1 and J usage is TRBJ2-3; D perhaps matches TRBD2 (6 bases). CDR3 sequence (DNA): TGTGCCACCAGTGATGACCGCGGGGCCCTTGGCACAGATACGCAGTATTTT. It translates to CATSDDRGALGTDTQYF.